This T cell receptor (beta chain) was profiled in a study of spatial heterogeneity in lung cancer (dated by TCRdb to between 2017 and 2020). Background for the entire study: Beta-chain transcripts were consistently detected in greater numbers than alpha-chain transcripts, which likely reflects a higher abundance of beta-chain transcripts. In the raw uncorrected reads, each unique combination of TCR and UMI appeared on average more than ten times. In non-small cell lung cancer, the study made a quantitative comparison of TCR alpha and beta repertoires among multiple tumor regions, matched nontumor lung and blood. Nonsynonymous mutation counts, determined by whole-exome sequencing of tumor tissue, were related to features of the TCR repertoire. At surgery, both alpha and beta chains were TCR-sequenced in fewer than 250 tumor regions, approximately 64 matched nontumor lung samples and a few dozen PBMC samples.

Findings and caveats that apply to the study as a whole: Additional single-cell paired TCR alpha and beta sequencing was considered necessary to confirm, at a functional level, the hypothesis that regional TCRs recognize regional mutations. Ubiquitous expanded tumor TCRs were found in blood more often at tumor resection than at routine follow-up.

In the case of this clonotype: Its cognate antigen has yet to be identified. No base quality values were provided; no much bigger clone lies one nucleotide off.

Preparation of the library involved 5' RACE. The run used a NextSeq 500. To allow correction of PCR and sequencing errors, the TCR library protocol tagged every TCR cDNA molecule with a unique molecular identifier. In the source study's methods: Decombinator tools were used for TCR identification, UMI-based error correction and CDR3 extraction. TCRs above a frequency of 2 per 1,000, corresponding to the top 1% of the tumor frequency distribution, were defined as expanded. Rényi diversity was computed with the R vegan package after subsampling each repertoire 100 times to 5,000 TCRs. CDR3 similarity networks were constructed using string-kernel similarity of amino acid triplets, with links drawn between CDR3s whose pairwise similarity was above 0.82. The public sequencing data were trimmed at Q25 with fastp and processed into clonotypes with MiXCR by TCRdb, which kept only in-frame beta chains. Rows are combined by CDR3 protein, so each entry shows the most common genes and DNA. Here the V and J calls rest on TCRdb's processing, not on the authors' analysis. For this sample the table gives about 82,000 distinct CDR3 sequences, of which around 12% were detected only once. The top ten clones comprise approximately 4.6% of the sample.

The time point label for this specimen denotes: sample taken at primary tumor resection. Whole RNA extracted from tumor and nontumor lung tissue, or from cryopreserved PBMC samples, was used for TCR sequencing without cell sorting. Samples were obtained from approximately 70 patients with early-stage, untreated non-small cell lung cancer from the lung TRACERx cohort. A patient was chosen for TCR sequencing only when enough RNA was available from at least two tumor regions. The sample here was PBMCs, taken at surgery. The sequence was collected from a male donor with early-stage non-small cell lung cancer.

The sequence in DNA is TGTGCCAGCTCACCCCTGAGACTAGCGGGAGGTACTTACAATGAGCAGTTCTTC. It translates as CASSPLRLAGGTYNEQFF. Here the chain combines TRBV18 and TRBJ2-1; 13 bases in the junction line up with TRBD2. From V the trimming removes 3 bases and from J it removes 4 bases, while the gene matches leave 9 bases of the junction unaccounted for. In the germline V gene, CDR1 corresponds to KGHSH and CDR2 to LQKENI. The CDR3 measures 18 amino acids from cysteine to phenylalanine. Only the CDR3 region is kept as DNA, spanning 54 bases read in frame from base 1. This CDR3, with the reference TRBV18 and TRBJ2-1 proteins standing in past its ends, gives the full variable domain NAGVMQNPRHLVRRRGQEARLRCSPMKGHSHVYWYRQLPEEGLKFMVYLQKENIIDESGMPKERFSAEFPKEGPSILRIQQVVRGDSAAYFCASSPLRLAGGTYNEQFFGPGTRLTVL.